The present T cell receptor (beta chain) was sequenced within a study of shared clonotypes between healthy human individuals. Overall study findings and caveats: Among donors, the sharing of clonotypes was expected to be influenced by sequencing depth. Generation probability values for non-shared clonotypes were lower than those for clonotypes shared by all four donors.

The healthy adult donors were HIV-negative and reported no recent acute infections or vaccinations. The CDR3 loop spans 16 amino acids. The V end was cut by 2 bases, the J end by 4 bases, with 17 bases between. The germline V gene encodes CDR1 SGHRS and CDR2 YFSETQ. With regard to this clone: The target antigen is unknown.

Deep level was the assay's run setting. Only in-frame clones appear in the TCRdb table, and some are missing; sequencing was by immunoSEQ multiplex PCR. The sample consists of about 1.1 million clones, roughly 74% of them appearing once. The origin of this receptor is a man aged 18 to 29 in good health. Some clones in this sample may be carry-over from other donors' samples. V is TRBV5-1 and J is TRBJ2-3; D might be TRBD1 (5 bases). What was sequenced was memory CD4+ T cells from PBMCs. Subset defined: CD45RA-negative fraction. Here the CDR3 reads CASSFGQGLMADTQYF. CDR3 DNA sequence: TGCGCCAGCAGCTTTGGGCAGGGCTTGATGGCAGATACGCAGTATTTT.